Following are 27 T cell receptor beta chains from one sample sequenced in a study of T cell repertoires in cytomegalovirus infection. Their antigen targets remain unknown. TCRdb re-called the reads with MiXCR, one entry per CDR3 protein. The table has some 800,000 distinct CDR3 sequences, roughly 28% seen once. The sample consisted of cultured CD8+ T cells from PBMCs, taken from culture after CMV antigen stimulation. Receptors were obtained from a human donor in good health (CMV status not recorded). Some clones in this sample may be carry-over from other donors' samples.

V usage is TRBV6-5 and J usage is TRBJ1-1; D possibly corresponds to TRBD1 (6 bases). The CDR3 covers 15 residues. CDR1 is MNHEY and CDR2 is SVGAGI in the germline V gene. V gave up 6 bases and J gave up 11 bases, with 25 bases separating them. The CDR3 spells CASRRDGTSNQLAFF. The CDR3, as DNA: TGTGCCAGCAGACGAGACGGGACATCCAACCAGTTGGCTTTCTTT.

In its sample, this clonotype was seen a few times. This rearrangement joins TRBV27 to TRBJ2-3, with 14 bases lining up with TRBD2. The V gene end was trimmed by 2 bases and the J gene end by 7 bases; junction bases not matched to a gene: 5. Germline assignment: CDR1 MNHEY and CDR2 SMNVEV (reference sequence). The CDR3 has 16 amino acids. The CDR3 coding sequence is TGTGCCAGCAGTTTAACTAGGACTAGCGGGAGGAATACGCAGTATTTT. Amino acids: CASSLTRTSGRNTQYF.

CDR3 residues: CASSSDRGTYEQYV. CDR3 nucleotide sequence: TGTGCCAGCAGCTCCGACAGGGGAACCTACGAGCAGTACGTC. V and J are TRBV7-9 and TRBJ2-7; 8 nucleotides match TRBD1. Germline CDR1 SEHNR, CDR2 FQNEAQ (reference sequence). The CDR3 is 14 residues long. Unmatched junction bases numbered 4, after V lost 4 bases and J lost 2 bases.

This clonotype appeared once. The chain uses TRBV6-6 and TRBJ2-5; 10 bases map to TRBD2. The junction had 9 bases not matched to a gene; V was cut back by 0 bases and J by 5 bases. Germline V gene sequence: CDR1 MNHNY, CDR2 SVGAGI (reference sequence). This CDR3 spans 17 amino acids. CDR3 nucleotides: TGTGCCAGCAGTTACTCGATGGCTAGCGGGGGTGGTGAGACCCAGTACTTC. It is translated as CASSYSMASGGGETQYF.

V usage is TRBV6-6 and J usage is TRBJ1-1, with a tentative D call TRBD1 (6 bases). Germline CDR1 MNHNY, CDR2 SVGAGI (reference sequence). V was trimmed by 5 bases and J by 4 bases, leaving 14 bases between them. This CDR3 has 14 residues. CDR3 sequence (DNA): TGTGCCAGCAGTAGGGGGTCCATGATCACTGAAGCTTTCTTT. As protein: CASSRGSMITEAFF.

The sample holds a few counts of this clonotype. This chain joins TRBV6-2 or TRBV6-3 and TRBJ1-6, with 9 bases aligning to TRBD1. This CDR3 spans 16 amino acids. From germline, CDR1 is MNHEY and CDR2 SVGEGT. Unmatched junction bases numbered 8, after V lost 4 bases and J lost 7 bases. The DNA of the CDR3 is TGTGCCAGCAGTTTTTATCCGGGACAGGGCAATTCACCCCTCCACTTT. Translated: CASSFYPGQGNSPLHF.

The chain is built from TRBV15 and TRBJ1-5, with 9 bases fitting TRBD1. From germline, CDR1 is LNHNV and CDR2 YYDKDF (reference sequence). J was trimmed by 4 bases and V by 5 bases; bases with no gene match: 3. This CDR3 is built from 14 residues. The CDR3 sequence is CATSPDRGNQPQHF. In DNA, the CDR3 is TGTGCCACCAGCCCCGACAGGGGGAATCAGCCCCAGCATTTT. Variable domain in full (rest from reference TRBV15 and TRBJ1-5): DAMVIQNPRYQVTQFGKPVTLSCSQTLNHNVMYWYQQKSSQAPKLLFHYYDKDFNNEADTPDNFQSRRPNTSFCFLDIRSPGLGDTAMYLCATSPDRGNQPQHFGDGTRLSIL.

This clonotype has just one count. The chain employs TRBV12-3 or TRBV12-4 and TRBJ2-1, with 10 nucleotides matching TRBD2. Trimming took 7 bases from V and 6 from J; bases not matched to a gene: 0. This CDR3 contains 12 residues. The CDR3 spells CASTSGGNEQFF. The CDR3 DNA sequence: TGTGCCAGCACTAGCGGGGGCAATGAGCAGTTCTTC.

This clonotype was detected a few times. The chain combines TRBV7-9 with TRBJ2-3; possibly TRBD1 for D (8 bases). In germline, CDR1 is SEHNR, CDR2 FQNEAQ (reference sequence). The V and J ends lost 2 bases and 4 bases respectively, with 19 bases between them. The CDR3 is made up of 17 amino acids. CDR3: CASSLPRQGRVPDTQYF. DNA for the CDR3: TGTGCCAGCAGCTTACCCCGACAGGGGAGGGTTCCAGATACGCAGTATTTT.

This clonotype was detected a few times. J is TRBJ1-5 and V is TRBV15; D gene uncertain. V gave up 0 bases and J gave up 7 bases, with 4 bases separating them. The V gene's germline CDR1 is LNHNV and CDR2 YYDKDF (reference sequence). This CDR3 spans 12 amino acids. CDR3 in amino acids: CATSRDGQPQHF. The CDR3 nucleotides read TGTGCCACCAGCAGAGATGGGCAGCCCCAGCATTTT.

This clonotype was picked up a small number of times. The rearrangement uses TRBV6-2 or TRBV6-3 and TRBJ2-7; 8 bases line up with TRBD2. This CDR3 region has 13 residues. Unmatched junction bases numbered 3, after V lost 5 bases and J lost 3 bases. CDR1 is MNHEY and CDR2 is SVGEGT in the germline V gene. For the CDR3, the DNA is TGTGCCAGCAGTCCGGGGGGGATCTACGAGCAGTACGTC. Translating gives CASSPGGIYEQYV.

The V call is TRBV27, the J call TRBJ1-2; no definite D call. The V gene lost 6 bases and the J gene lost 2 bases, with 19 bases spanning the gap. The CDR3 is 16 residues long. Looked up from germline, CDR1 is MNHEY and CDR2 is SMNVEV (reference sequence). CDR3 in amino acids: CASRTKSEMNNYGYTF. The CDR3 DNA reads TGTGCCAGCAGGACCAAGTCAGAAATGAACAACTATGGCTACACCTTC.

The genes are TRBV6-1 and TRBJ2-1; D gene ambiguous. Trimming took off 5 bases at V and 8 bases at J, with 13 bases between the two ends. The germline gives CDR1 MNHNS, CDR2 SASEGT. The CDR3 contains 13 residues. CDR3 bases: TGTGCCAGCAGTCCCAGCACCGTGGATGAGCAGTTCTTC. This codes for CASSPSTVDEQFF.

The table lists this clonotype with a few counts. CDR3 coding DNA: TGCAGCGCAGAAACCGGGACAGACTATGGCTACACCTTC. As protein: CSAETGTDYGYTF. The chain couples TRBV29-1 to TRBJ1-2; 7 positions agree with TRBD1. The V gene's germline CDR1 is SQVTM and CDR2 ANQGSEA. This CDR3 contains 13 residues. The V gene end was trimmed by 7 bases and the J gene end by 3 bases; junction bases not matched to a gene: 8.

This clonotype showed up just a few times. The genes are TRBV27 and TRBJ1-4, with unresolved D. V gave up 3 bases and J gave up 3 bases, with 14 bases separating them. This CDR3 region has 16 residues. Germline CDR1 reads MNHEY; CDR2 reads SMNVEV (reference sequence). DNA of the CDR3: TGTGCCAGCAGTTTGTTCTTGGGAGAAGCTAATGAAAAACTGTTTTTT. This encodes CASSLFLGEANEKLFF.

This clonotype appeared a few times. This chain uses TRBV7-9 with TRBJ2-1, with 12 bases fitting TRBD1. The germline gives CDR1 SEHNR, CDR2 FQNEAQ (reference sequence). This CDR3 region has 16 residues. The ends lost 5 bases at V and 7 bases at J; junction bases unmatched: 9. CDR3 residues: CASSPPGQGARNEQFF. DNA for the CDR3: TGTGCCAGCAGCCCCCCGGGACAGGGGGCGCGTAATGAGCAGTTCTTC.

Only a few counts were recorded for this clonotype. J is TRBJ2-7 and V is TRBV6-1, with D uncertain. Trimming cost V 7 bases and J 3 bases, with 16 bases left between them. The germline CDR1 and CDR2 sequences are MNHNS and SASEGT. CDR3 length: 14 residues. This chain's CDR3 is CASNPASQYYEQYV. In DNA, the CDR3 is TGTGCCAGCAATCCGGCCAGCCAATACTACGAGCAGTACGTC.

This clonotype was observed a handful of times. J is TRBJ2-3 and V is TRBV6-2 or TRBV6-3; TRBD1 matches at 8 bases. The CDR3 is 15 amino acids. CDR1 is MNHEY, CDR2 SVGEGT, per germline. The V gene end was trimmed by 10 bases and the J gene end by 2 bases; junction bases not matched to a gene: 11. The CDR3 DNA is TGTGCCATCGACGACCGGGACAGGACCACAGATACGCAGTATTTT. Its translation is CAIDDRDRTTDTQYF.

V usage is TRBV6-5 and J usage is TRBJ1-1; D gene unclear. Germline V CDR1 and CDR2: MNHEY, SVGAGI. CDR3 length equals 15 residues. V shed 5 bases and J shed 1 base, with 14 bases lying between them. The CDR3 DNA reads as TGTGCCAGCAGTCCCCTCTCATATGGGAACACTGAAGCTTTCTTT. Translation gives CASSPLSYGNTEAFF.

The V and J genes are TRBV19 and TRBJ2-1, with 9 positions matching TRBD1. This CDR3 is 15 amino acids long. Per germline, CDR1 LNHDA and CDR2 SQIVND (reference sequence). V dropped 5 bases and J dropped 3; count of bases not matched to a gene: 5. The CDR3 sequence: CASSVPGQGYNEQFF. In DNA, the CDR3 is TGTGCCAGTAGTGTACCGGGACAGGGCTACAATGAGCAGTTCTTC. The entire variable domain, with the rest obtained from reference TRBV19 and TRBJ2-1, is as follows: DGGITQSPKYLFRKEGQNVTLSCEQNLNHDAMYWYRQDPGQGLRLIYYSQIVNDFQKGDIAEGYSVSREKKESFPLTVTSAQKNPTAFYLCASSVPGQGYNEQFFGPGTRLTVL.

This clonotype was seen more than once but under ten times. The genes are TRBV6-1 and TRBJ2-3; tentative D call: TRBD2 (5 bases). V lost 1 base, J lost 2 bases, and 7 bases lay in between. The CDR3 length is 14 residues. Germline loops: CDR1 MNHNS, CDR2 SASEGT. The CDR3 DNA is TGTGCCAGCAGTGAAGTACTAGTCACAGATACGCAGTATTTT. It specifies CASSEVLVTDTQYF.

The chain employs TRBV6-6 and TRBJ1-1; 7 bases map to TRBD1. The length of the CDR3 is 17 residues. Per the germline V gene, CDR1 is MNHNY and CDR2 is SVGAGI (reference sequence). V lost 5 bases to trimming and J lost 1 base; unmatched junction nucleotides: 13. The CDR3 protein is CASSVIRDSRENTEAFF. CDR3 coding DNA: TGTGCCAGCAGTGTTATCCGGGACAGCCGAGAGAACACTGAAGCTTTCTTT.

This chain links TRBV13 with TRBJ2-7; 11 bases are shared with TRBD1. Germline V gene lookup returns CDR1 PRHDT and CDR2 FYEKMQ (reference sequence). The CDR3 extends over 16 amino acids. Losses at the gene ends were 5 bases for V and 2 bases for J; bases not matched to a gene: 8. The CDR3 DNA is TGTGCCAGCAGCCCCGTCCCGGGACAGGGGGCCTACGAGCAGTACTTC. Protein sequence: CASSPVPGQGAYEQYF.

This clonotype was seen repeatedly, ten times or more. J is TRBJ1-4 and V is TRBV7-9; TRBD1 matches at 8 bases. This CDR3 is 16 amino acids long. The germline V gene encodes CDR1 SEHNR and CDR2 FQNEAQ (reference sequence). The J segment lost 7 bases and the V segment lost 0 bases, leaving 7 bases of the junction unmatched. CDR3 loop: CASSLARSQGAEKLFF. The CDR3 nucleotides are TGTGCCAGCAGCTTAGCGCGATCCCAGGGGGCTGAAAAACTGTTTTTT. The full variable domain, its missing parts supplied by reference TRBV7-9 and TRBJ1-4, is DTGVSQNPRHKITKRGQNVTFRCDPISEHNRLYWYRQTLGQGPEFLTYFQNEAQLEKSRLLSDRFSAERPKGSFSTLEIQRTEQGDSAMYLCASSLARSQGAEKLFFGSGTQLSVL.

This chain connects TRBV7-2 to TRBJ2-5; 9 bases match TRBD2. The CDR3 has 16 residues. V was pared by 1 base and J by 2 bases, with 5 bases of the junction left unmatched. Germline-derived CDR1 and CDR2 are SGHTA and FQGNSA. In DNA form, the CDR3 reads TGTGCCAGCAGCTTAGACCAGGCGGGGGGGCAAGAGACCCAGTACTTC. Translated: CASSLDQAGGQETQYF.

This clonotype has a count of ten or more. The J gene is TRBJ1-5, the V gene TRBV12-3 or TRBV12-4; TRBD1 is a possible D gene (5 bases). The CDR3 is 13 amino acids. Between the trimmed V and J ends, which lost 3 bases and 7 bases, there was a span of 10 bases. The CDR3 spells CASSFGGRQPQHF. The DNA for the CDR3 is TGTGCCAGCAGTTTTGGGGGTAGGCAGCCCCAGCATTTT.

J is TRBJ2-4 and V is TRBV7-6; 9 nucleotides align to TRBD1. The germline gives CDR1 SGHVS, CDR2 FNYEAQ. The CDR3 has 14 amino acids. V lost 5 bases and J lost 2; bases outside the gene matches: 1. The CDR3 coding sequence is TGTGCCAGCAGCACAGGGGGCACCAAAAACATTCAGTACTTC. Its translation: CASSTGGTKNIQYF.